The 18 T cell receptor beta chains below were found in one sample sequenced in a study of T-cell reconstitution after alpha-beta-depleted transplantation in children. The library targeted TCRbeta and was prepared with unique molecular identifiers. One entry per CDR3 protein, called by TCRdb with MiXCR from the PCR reads. The sample has 350,000 to 500,000 distinct CDR3 sequences; roughly 43% are singletons. Here the sequenced sample was PBMCs, taken before TCRalphabeta/CD19-depleted stem cell transplant. Source of these receptors: a girl aged 2 to 9 with aplastic anemia, due to receive a stem cell transplant.

The rearrangement uses TRBV5-1 and TRBJ2-3; 11 bases line up with TRBD2. CDR1 and CDR2 from the germline V gene are SGHRS and YFSETQ. Trimming removed 1 base from V and 2 bases from J; junction bases left unmatched: 6. The CDR3 consists of 17 residues. The DNA of the CDR3 is TGCGCCAGCAGCTTGAGGCTAGCGGGGGGCTTCACAGATACGCAGTATTTT. It yields the protein CASSLRLAGGFTDTQYF.

This clonotype appeared many times. V usage is TRBV6-1 and J usage is TRBJ2-1; 7 nucleotides line up with TRBD1. V lost 6 bases to trimming and J lost 6 bases; unmatched junction nucleotides: 5. The CDR3 loop spans 13 amino acids. Germline CDR1 MNHNS, CDR2 SASEGT. The CDR3 region is CASRQGNFNEQFF. The CDR3 DNA follows: TGTGCCAGCAGACAGGGGAATTTCAATGAGCAGTTCTTC.

In this sample, this clonotype turned up many times. This rearrangement joins TRBV7-2 to TRBJ2-1; 7 positions agree with TRBD1. V was clipped by 1 base and J by 5 bases; unmatched bases: 5. From germline, CDR1 is SGHTA and CDR2 FQGNSA. The CDR3 is 15 amino acids. In DNA, the CDR3 is TGTGCCAGCAGCTTAGAGGGGGACAGCCACAATGAGCAGTTCTTC. Translating gives CASSLEGDSHNEQFF.

CDR3 bases: TGTGCCAGCAGCGCTGGACTAGCGGGAGGCTACAATGAGCAGTTCTTC. This encodes CASSAGLAGGYNEQFF. The chain combines TRBV9 with TRBJ2-1, with 14 bases matching TRBD2. The CDR3 has 16 residues. Germline CDR1 and CDR2: SGDLS and YYNGEE. The V gene end was trimmed by 3 bases and the J gene end by 3 bases; junction bases not matched to a gene: 2.

V is TRBV20-1 and J is TRBJ2-7; 10 bases agree with TRBD2. The CDR3 is 15 residues long. The V gene end was trimmed by 2 bases and the J gene end by 1 base; junction bases not matched to a gene: 5. The germline CDR1 and CDR2 sequences are DFQATT and SNEGSKA (reference sequence). As DNA, the CDR3 is TGCAGTGCTAGATCTCTTAGCGGGGGGTCCTACGAGCAGTACTTC. Protein: CSARSLSGGSYEQYF.

A few counts support this clonotype. This chain joins TRBV6-5 and TRBJ2-1; D is perhaps TRBD1 (5 bases). The germline gives CDR1 MNHEY, CDR2 SVGAGI. V lost 6 bases, J lost 4 bases, and 7 bases lay in between. The CDR3 spans 12 residues. In DNA form, the CDR3 reads TGTGCCAGCAGGAGACAGTACAATGAGCAGTTCTTC. This sequence encodes CASRRQYNEQFF.

The V and J genes are TRBV5-5 and TRBJ1-4; D call uncertain. Trimming stripped 4 bases from V and 0 bases from J, with 10 bases between. Germline CDR1 reads SGHKS; CDR2 reads YYEKEE (reference sequence). The CDR3 consists of 15 residues. The CDR3 region is CASSAGDATNEKLFF. The CDR3, as DNA: TGTGCCAGCAGCGCCGGGGATGCAACTAATGAAAAACTGTTTTTT.

At least ten counts were recorded for this clonotype. A much larger clone is a single base away; this may be a read error. This chain links TRBV12-3 or TRBV12-4 with TRBJ1-1; a weak D match, TRBD1 (6 bases). CDR3 length: 15 residues. The V end lost 6 bases, the J end lost 1 base, and 15 bases lay between the germline ends. CDR3 sequence (DNA): TGTGCCAGCAGCGAAGTACAGGGCCAGAACACTGAAGCTTTCTTT. Translation gives CASSEVQGQNTEAFF.

In its sample, this clonotype was seen a few times. The V and J genes are TRBV5-1 and TRBJ2-7; 8 positions agree with TRBD2. The CDR3 extends over 14 amino acids. V shed 4 bases and J 5 bases; nucleotides not matched to a gene: 8. Germline V CDR1 and CDR2: SGHRS, YFSETQ. The CDR3: CASSPGGGIHEQYF. In DNA form, the CDR3 reads TGCGCCAGCAGCCCGGGAGGGGGGATCCACGAGCAGTACTTC.

This clonotype has a handful of counts. The chain recombines TRBV5-8 with TRBJ2-7; TRBD1 matches 10 bases. The J segment lost 2 bases and the V segment lost 4 bases, leaving 3 bases of the junction unmatched. Germline V CDR1 and CDR2: SGHTS, YDEGEE. This CDR3 is built from 14 residues. The CDR3 here is CASSPDRGAYEQYF. DNA for the CDR3: TGTGCCAGCAGCCCGGACAGGGGGGCCTACGAGCAGTACTTC.

J is TRBJ1-2 and V is TRBV18; tentatively, D is TRBD1 (5 bases). Trimming left V 2 bases short and J 4 bases short, with 20 bases between. The CDR3 sequence is 17 residues long. Looked up from germline, CDR1 is KGHSH and CDR2 is LQKENI. CDR3 protein: CASSPGQGPLTPYGYTF. CDR3 sequence (DNA): TGTGCCAGCTCACCAGGCCAGGGCCCGCTGACTCCCTATGGCTACACCTTC. Full variable domain (remainder filled in from reference TRBV18 and TRBJ1-2): NAGVMQNPRHLVRRRGQEARLRCSPMKGHSHVYWYRQLPEEGLKFMVYLQKENIIDESGMPKERFSAEFPKEGPSILRIQQVVRGDSAAYFCASSPGQGPLTPYGYTFGSGTRLTVV.

This rearrangement joins TRBV20-1 to TRBJ2-7; TRBD2 matches 9 bases. The CDR3 extends over 13 amino acids. The trim removed 8 bases at V and 4 bases at J, leaving 9 bases unmatched. Germline loops: CDR1 DFQATT, CDR2 SNEGSKA (reference sequence). DNA of the CDR3: TGCAGTTCTATAGCGGGGGATCGGTACGAGCAGTACTTC. It translates to CSSIAGDRYEQYF.

Many counts were recorded for this clonotype. This sequence joins TRBV25-1 and TRBJ2-1; unclear D gene. The germline V gene encodes CDR1 MGHDK and CDR2 SYGVNS. The V and J ends lost 7 bases and 6 bases respectively, with 10 bases between them. The CDR3 has 12 residues. In DNA form, the CDR3 reads TGTGCCAGCACTAGTTTGCGCAATGAGCAGTTCTTC. It is translated as CASTSLRNEQFF.

V is TRBV28 and J is TRBJ2-1; D is undetermined. In germline, CDR1 is MDHEN, CDR2 SYDVKM. This CDR3 contains 13 residues. V was pared by 5 bases and J by 8 bases, with 13 bases between. CDR3 sequence reads: CASSGGSIDEQFF. CDR3 nucleotide sequence: TGTGCCAGCAGTGGCGGATCGATAGATGAGCAGTTCTTC.

The chain couples TRBV7-6 to TRBJ1-2, with 7 bases that match TRBD1. After removal of 4 bases from V and 2 bases from J, the junction contained 4 bases not matched to a gene. This CDR3 has 14 residues. In germline, CDR1 is SGHVS, CDR2 FNYEAQ. The CDR3 DNA is TGTGCCAGCAGCTCCGGACAGGCAAACTATGGCTACACCTTC. Translating it yields CASSSGQANYGYTF.

The chain is built from TRBV20-1 and TRBJ2-7; 7 bases map to TRBD1. J was trimmed by 3 bases and V by 3 bases; bases with no gene match: 2. The CDR3 runs to 12 residues. Per germline, CDR1 DFQATT and CDR2 SNEGSKA (reference sequence). Written as DNA, the CDR3 is TGCAGTGCTAGTACAGGGGTCTACGAGCAGTACTTC. Translated: CSASTGVYEQYF.

V gene TRBV4-2 combines with J gene TRBJ1-1; 7 bases agree with TRBD1. The germline gives CDR1 LGHNA, CDR2 YNFKEQ. The V and J ends lost 1 base and 1 base, in that order; junction bases with no gene match: 6. The CDR3 is 16 residues long. CDR3 sequence: CASSQVGTVGNTEAFF. For the CDR3, the DNA is TGTGCCAGCAGCCAAGTAGGGACAGTGGGGAACACTGAAGCTTTCTTT.

This chain links TRBV18 with TRBJ1-4; maybe TRBD1 (5 bases). Germline CDR1 and CDR2: KGHSH and LQKENI. V lost 3 bases and J 10 bases, leaving 9 bases between the germline ends. CDR3 length: 12 residues. The CDR3 DNA follows: TGTGCCAGCTCACCGGTCGGGGGAAAACTGTTTTTT. It translates to CASSPVGGKLFF.